This passage covers 23 T cell receptor beta chains from one sample sequenced in a study of T cells after yellow fever vaccination. TCRdb re-called the 5' RACE reads through MiXCR, storing one row per CDR3 protein. Among 300,000 or so distinct CDR3 sequences listed, approximately 12% were seen once. Sequences were derived from CD4+ T cells sorted from PBMCs, sampled 45 days after the yellow fever booster vaccination. These receptors all stem from a man younger than 40 who received the YFV17D yellow fever vaccine.

This clonotype appeared a few times. The genes are TRBV20-1 and TRBJ2-7; 7 bases are shared with TRBD1. The V gene's germline CDR1 is DFQATT and CDR2 SNEGSKA (reference sequence). Losses at the gene ends were 5 bases for V and 5 bases for J; bases not matched to a gene: 12. This CDR3 has 14 amino acids. The CDR3 DNA reads as TGCAGTGCTCCCCTTGGAACAGGGGATGACGAGCAGTACTTC. It yields the protein CSAPLGTGDDEQYF.

This clonotype showed up just a few times. V is TRBV3-1 and J is TRBJ2-5; D not resolved. This CDR3 spans 13 amino acids. Germline assignment: CDR1 LGHDT and CDR2 YNNKEL (reference sequence). Trimming shortened V by 3 bases and J by 5 bases, and 10 bases separated the two germline ends. The CDR3 here is CASSHLGRETQYF. The CDR3 DNA follows: TGTGCCAGCAGCCACCTGGGTCGGGAGACCCAGTACTTC.

This clonotype has at least ten counts. The chain recombines TRBV4-2 with TRBJ2-7; 7 nucleotides line up with TRBD1. V gave up 4 bases and J gave up 2 bases; unmatched junction bases: 8. The CDR3 sequence is 15 residues long. In germline, CDR1 is LGHNA, CDR2 YNFKEQ. The CDR3 nucleotides are TGTGCCAGCAGCCTGAGTCGGGGACAGACCTACGAGCAGTACTTC. It yields the protein CASSLSRGQTYEQYF.

This clonotype has more than one count but fewer than ten. This chain connects TRBV7-9 to TRBJ2-5; D not resolved. V was trimmed by 5 bases and J by 5 bases, leaving 12 bases between them. The CDR3 contains 13 residues. Germline V lookup: CDR1 SEHNR, CDR2 FQNEAQ (reference sequence). This chain's CDR3 is CASSTRPRETQYF. CDR3 bases: TGTGCCAGCAGCACAAGACCCCGGGAGACCCAGTACTTC.

The DNA of the CDR3 is TGTGCCAGGAGACGGAACGAGCAGTACTTC. Protein: CARRRNEQYF. J is TRBJ2-7 and V is TRBV6-2 or TRBV6-3, with unresolved D. Germline V gene sequence: CDR1 MNHEY, CDR2 SVGEGT. Trimming removed 9 bases at V and 5 bases at J, with 8 bases between. There are 10 residues in the CDR3.

This clonotype was found many times. V usage is TRBV7-2 and J usage is TRBJ2-3, with D perhaps TRBD2 (5 bases). Per the germline V gene, CDR1 is SGHTA and CDR2 is FQGNSA. This CDR3 spans 15 amino acids. With 3 bases removed from V and 1 base from J, the gap between germline ends came to 11 bases. The CDR3 region is CASSFRGRGTDTQYF. The CDR3 region has the DNA TGTGCCAGCAGCTTTCGCGGGCGGGGCACAGATACGCAGTATTTT. The full variable domain, with the rest looked up from reference TRBV7-2 and TRBJ2-3, is GAGVSQSPSNKVTEKGKDVELRCDPISGHTALYWYRQSLGQGLEFLIYFQGNSAPDKSGLPSDRFSAERTGGSVSTLTIQRTQQEDSAVYLCASSFRGRGTDTQYFGPGTRLTVL.

The genes are TRBV7-2 and TRBJ2-5; D not certain. The CDR3 is 15 amino acids. Germline V CDR1 and CDR2: SGHTA, FQGNSA. Trimming took off 4 bases at V and 0 bases at J, with 12 bases between the two ends. The CDR3 sequence is CASSSFPVNQETQYF. The CDR3 DNA is TGTGCCAGCAGCTCGTTCCCGGTAAACCAAGAGACCCAGTACTTC.

This clonotype appeared once. The chain carries TRBV11-3 and TRBJ2-3; a weak D match, TRBD2 (6 bases). This CDR3 comprises 14 residues. Germline CDR1 is SGHNT and CDR2 is YENEEA. Trimming cost V 5 bases and J 2 bases, with 11 bases left between them. The CDR3, as DNA: TGTGCCAGCAGCCCGGGACTTATCACAGATACGCAGTATTTT. Translation gives CASSPGLITDTQYF.

This clonotype came up many times. The J gene is TRBJ1-1, the V gene TRBV7-2, with unresolved D. The CDR3 extends over 13 amino acids. The germline V gene has CDR1 SGHTA and CDR2 FQGNSA. V was clipped by 4 bases and J by 6 bases, with 12 bases between them. The CDR3 sequence is CASSSQNLAEAFF. DNA for the CDR3: TGTGCCAGCAGCTCACAAAATTTAGCTGAAGCTTTCTTT.

J is TRBJ1-1 and V is TRBV11-3; D is uncertain. CDR3 length: 16 residues. Trimming removed 3 bases at V and 1 base at J, with 15 bases between. Per the germline V gene, CDR1 is SGHNT and CDR2 is YENEEA. CDR3 amino acids: CASSLEVRRRNTEAFF. CDR3 sequence (DNA): TGTGCCAGCAGCTTGGAGGTCAGACGGAGGAACACTGAAGCTTTCTTT.

This clonotype was recorded many times. J is TRBJ1-2 and V is TRBV3-1; D is possibly TRBD1 (6 bases). Germline CDR1 LGHDT, CDR2 YNNKEL (reference sequence). V was cut by 0 bases and J by 5 bases, with 13 bases left in between. This CDR3 is built from 15 residues. The CDR3 reads CASSQDQQGLYGYTF. In nucleotides, the CDR3 is TGTGCCAGCAGCCAAGATCAACAGGGCTTATATGGCTACACCTTC. The variable domain in full, with the rest retrieved from reference TRBV3-1 and TRBJ1-2, is DTAVSQTPKYLVTQMGNDKSIKCEQNLGHDTMYWYKQDSKKFLKIMFSYNNKELIINETVPNRFSPKSPDKAHLNLHINSLELGDSAVYFCASSQDQQGLYGYTFGSGTRLTVV.

This clonotype appeared many times. The J gene is TRBJ2-2, the V gene TRBV5-1; tentatively, D is TRBD1 (5 bases). V lost 4 bases, J lost 4 bases, and 11 bases lay in between. Per the germline V gene, CDR1 is SGHRS and CDR2 is YFSETQ. The CDR3 extends over 14 amino acids. CDR3 bases: TGCGCCAGCAGCATTGGACATCCCACCGGGGAGCTGTTTTTT. This translates into CASSIGHPTGELFF.

The chain combines TRBV5-1 with TRBJ2-7; a possible D gene is TRBD1 (7 bases). This CDR3 region has 15 residues. Per the germline V gene, CDR1 is SGHRS and CDR2 is YFSETQ. Trimming took 4 bases from V and 3 from J, leaving 17 bases between them. CDR3: CASSTTGGQYYEQYF. CDR3 nucleotides: TGCGCCAGCAGCACTACCGGGGGACAGTACTACGAGCAGTACTTC.

Only a few counts were recorded for this clonotype. The J gene is TRBJ2-5, the V gene TRBV28; D ambiguous. Germline V gene lookup returns CDR1 MDHEN and CDR2 SYDVKM. The CDR3 loop spans 13 amino acids. V dropped 5 bases and J dropped 2 bases, with 9 bases sitting between them. CDR3 coding DNA: TGTGCCAGCAGTGACCAGCAACAAGAGACCCAGTACTTC. It translates to CASSDQQQETQYF.

This clonotype came up many times. This chain connects TRBV27 to TRBJ2-4, with TRBD1 matching over 7 bases. J was trimmed by 9 bases and V by 6 bases; bases with no gene match: 8. Germline V gene sequence: CDR1 MNHEY, CDR2 SMNVEV (reference sequence). This CDR3 is 13 amino acids long. In DNA, the CDR3 is TGTGCCAGCAGCCTATACAGGGGTGCCATTCAGTACTTC. Translating gives CASSLYRGAIQYF.

The rearrangement joins TRBV6-4 to TRBJ2-2, with 7 positions matching TRBD2. J was trimmed by 3 bases and V by 5 bases; bases with no gene match: 9. There are 16 residues in the CDR3. Germline V gene lookup returns CDR1 MRHNA and CDR2 SNTAGT. The CDR3 DNA follows: TGTGCCAGCAGTCTCCTGGGGGGGACTTACACCGGGGAGCTGTTTTTT. This sequence encodes CASSLLGGTYTGELFF.

This clonotype was counted between two and nine times. The rearrangement joins TRBV9 to TRBJ2-1; D call uncertain. In germline, CDR1 is SGDLS, CDR2 YYNGEE. The CDR3 is 15 residues long. Trimming took off 5 bases at V and 1 base at J, with 13 bases between the two ends. The CDR3 DNA follows: TGTGCCAGCAGTTTAACGTGGGTATCCTACAATGAGCAGTTCTTC. Protein sequence: CASSLTWVSYNEQFF. Together with reference TRBV9 and TRBJ2-1, the CDR3 gives the full variable domain: DSGVTQTPKHLITATGQRVTLRCSPRSGDLSVYWYQQSLDQGLQFLIQYYNGEERAKGNILERFSAQQFPDLHSELNLSSLELGDSALYFCASSLTWVSYNEQFFGPGTRLTVL.

The chain recombines TRBV19 with TRBJ2-7, with D tentatively TRBD1 (7 bases). V gave up 9 bases and J gave up 0 bases, with 15 bases separating them. Per the germline V gene, CDR1 is LNHDA and CDR2 is SQIVND (reference sequence). The CDR3 runs to 14 residues. This chain's CDR3 is CASRRRDSSYEQYF. CDR3 sequence (DNA): TGTGCCAGCCGTCGGCGGGACAGCTCCTACGAGCAGTACTTC.

With respect to this clonotype: An end of the junction differs from the germline gene, which may be a read error. The rearrangement links TRBV7-2 to TRBJ2-6; 10 bases match TRBD1. Germline lookup yields CDR1 SGHTA and CDR2 FQGNSA. The CDR3 extends over 16 amino acids. The CDR3 DNA follows: TGTGCCAGCAACACAGGGACAGGGGCCGGGGCCAACGTCCTGAGTTTC. Protein: CASNTGTGAGANVLSF.

This clonotype has only a few counts. The chain couples TRBV29-1 to TRBJ2-1; no definite D call. The CDR3 extends over 18 amino acids. V lost 3 bases to trimming and J lost 10 bases, with 31 bases between them. Germline-derived CDR1 and CDR2 are SQVTM and ANQGSEA. As DNA, the CDR3 is TGCAGCGTTGATTCAGGATTAGGCCCTCGGGCGGCCCTACAAGAGCAGTTCTTC. Residues: CSVDSGLGPRAALQEQFF.

The chain couples TRBV7-2 to TRBJ2-5; 8 bases fit TRBD2. J gave up 5 bases and V 5 bases, and 13 bases lay outside the gene matches. The CDR3 loop spans 16 amino acids. Looked up from germline, CDR1 is SGHTA and CDR2 is FQGNSA. Written as DNA, the CDR3 is TGTGCCAGCAGCCCCGGGGGAGCGGGAGCTCAGGAGACCCAGTACTTC. Its translation: CASSPGGAGAQETQYF. The whole variable domain, remainder taken from reference TRBV7-2 and TRBJ2-5, is GAGVSQSPSNKVTEKGKDVELRCDPISGHTALYWYRQSLGQGLEFLIYFQGNSAPDKSGLPSDRFSAERTGGSVSTLTIQRTQQEDSAVYLCASSPGGAGAQETQYFGPGTRLLVL.

This clonotype showed up just once. The V gene is TRBV5-4, the J gene TRBJ1-4, with D perhaps TRBD1 (6 bases). V was pared by 4 bases and J by 8 bases, with 9 bases between. Germline CDR1 reads SGHNT; CDR2 reads YYREEE (reference sequence). CDR3 length equals 12 residues. In DNA form, the CDR3 reads TGTGCCAGCAGCGTACAGGGAGAAAAACTGTTTTTT. It yields the protein CASSVQGEKLFF.

The rearrangement uses TRBV5-1 and TRBJ2-7; TRBD1 is a possible D gene (6 bases). Trimming took off 4 bases at V and 2 bases at J, with 19 bases between the two ends. CDR1 SGHRS and CDR2 YFSETQ come from the germline V gene. The CDR3 runs 16 residues. The CDR3 bases are TGCGCCAGCAGCCCTTTCTTGAGGGACAAGACCTACGAGCAGTACTTC. Translating gives CASSPFLRDKTYEQYF.